Sequencing of this T cell receptor (beta chain) was carried out in a study of blood T cells in healthy people across ages. Per individual sample, total RNA of at least 5.5 micrograms was extracted. Sample-barcoded 5' priming and a J-beta primer mix drove a second PCR of roughly 7 to 11 cycles. CDR3-containing paired-end reads numbered at least 2.5 million in each sample. TCRdb independently ran MiXCR on the 5' RACE reads; one entry per CDR3 protein. The sample lists about 1.8 million distinct CDR3 sequences; 40% to 55% were seen once. Material: blood. The receptor comes from a woman aged 40 to 50 in good health.

The CDR3 region is CASSLAGGKTSPNYGYTF. DNA for the CDR3: TGTGCCAGCAGTTTGGCCGGGGGCAAGACTTCTCCTAACTATGGCTACACCTTC. The rearrangement links TRBV12-3 or TRBV12-4 to TRBJ1-2; D possibly corresponds to TRBD1 (6 bases). V dropped 3 bases and J dropped 0 bases, with 20 bases sitting between them. CDR3 size: 18 residues.